This T cell receptor beta chain was identified in a study of cytomegalovirus exposure and HLA in healthy donors. Study at large: The same platform was used for the 90 to 150 validation repertoires as for the roughly 670 first-cohort repertoires, as reported in a later analysis.

General study points: It was 150 to 200 TCR beta chains that were listed as cytomegalovirus-associated. TCR clusters originating in the first cohort tended to co-occur in the 120 validation repertoires, according to a later analysis. Most TCR sequences were uncommon, yet certain public TCRs appeared in many donors.

Sequencing was performed with immunoSEQ multiplex PCR; in TCRdb, only in-frame clones are kept and a portion is missing. There are about 98,000 clones in the sample; over 75% occur only once, and 6.3% lies in the top ten. The CDR3 spans 14 residues. J gave up 0 bases and V 4 bases, and 2 bases lay outside the gene matches. Germline lookup yields CDR1 SGHRS and CDR2 YFSETQ. Comment on this clone: As yet, its antigen is unknown.

The sequenced material came from PBMCs. The origin of this receptor is a young man in good health and CMV-seropositive. The V call is TRBV5-1, the J call TRBJ2-3; 7 nucleotides match TRBD1. The CDR3 nucleotides are TGCGCCAGCAGCCGGGACAGTAGCACAGATACGCAGTATTTT. Amino acid sequence: CASSRDSSTDTQYF.